A selection of T cell receptor beta chains follows, all from one sample in a study of T-cell memory formation after mild COVID-19. MiXCR, applied by TCRdb to the 5' RACE reads, yields one record per CDR3 protein. The table lists roughly 260,000 distinct CDR3 sequences, around 17% of them singletons. The sequenced sample was PBMCs or a T cell subset sorted from them (not recorded which). These receptors all come from a man aged 18-30 years who had mild COVID-19 (a few samples of this study predate the infection). Cell type and time point are not known. CDR3s include the opening cysteine and the closing phenylalanine or tryptophan.

CDR3aa: CASSLTSRNEQFF
v_gene: TRBV5-1
j_gene: TRBJ2-1

CDR3aa: CASSYLGVSYGYTF
v_gene: TRBV6-5
j_gene: TRBJ1-2

CDR3aa: CASSFDRVQNIQYF
v_gene: TRBV3-1
j_gene: TRBJ2-4

CDR3aa: CASSGMRRQSTDTQYF
v_gene: TRBV11-2
j_gene: TRBJ2-3

CDR3aa: CASGSYGSQTGELFF
v_gene: TRBV12-5
j_gene: TRBJ2-2

CDR3aa: CASSAPDWGTGGDYGYTF
v_gene: TRBV7-9
j_gene: TRBJ1-2

CDR3aa: CASSFGRWNSPLHF
v_gene: TRBV27
j_gene: TRBJ1-6

CDR3aa: CSARGDWRGSDTQYF
v_gene: TRBV20-1
j_gene: TRBJ2-3

CDR3aa: CASSQDADSQETQYF
v_gene: TRBV4-3
j_gene: TRBJ2-5

CDR3aa: CASSLRQQGATNEKLFF
v_gene: TRBV5-1
j_gene: TRBJ1-4

CDR3aa: CAISGQGSGANVLTF
v_gene: TRBV10-3
j_gene: TRBJ2-6

CDR3aa: CASGGLAGTETQYF
v_gene: TRBV5-1
j_gene: TRBJ2-5

CDR3aa: CASSPTGDTQYF
v_gene: TRBV7-9
j_gene: TRBJ2-3

CDR3aa: CASSRPDRGVDEQYF
v_gene: TRBV5-1
j_gene: TRBJ2-7

CDR3aa: CASSQAGGTGVEKLFF
v_gene: TRBV4-1
j_gene: TRBJ1-4

CDR3aa: CASRSLGQGMYGYTF
v_gene: TRBV5-1
j_gene: TRBJ1-2

CDR3aa: CASSSRTGTINQPQHF
v_gene: TRBV12-3/TRBV12-4
j_gene: TRBJ1-5

CDR3aa: CASSEVRKTQYF
v_gene: TRBV6-1
j_gene: TRBJ2-5

CDR3aa: CSVDRQFLGAFF
v_gene: TRBV29-1
j_gene: TRBJ1-1

CDR3aa: CSASGQSAQVTF
v_gene: TRBV20-1
j_gene: TRBJ1-2

CDR3aa: CASSVRGGELFF
v_gene: TRBV13
j_gene: TRBJ2-2

CDR3aa: CASSLGAIPNEKLFF
v_gene: TRBV7-9
j_gene: TRBJ1-4

CDR3aa: CASSSTGVNGYTF
v_gene: TRBV12-3/TRBV12-4
j_gene: TRBJ1-2

CDR3aa: CASSYEAGDNSPLHF
v_gene: TRBV4-3
j_gene: TRBJ1-6

CDR3aa: CASSQGTSGANNEQFF
v_gene: TRBV3-1
j_gene: TRBJ2-1

CDR3aa: CATGQGATYGYTF
v_gene: TRBV27
j_gene: TRBJ1-2

CDR3aa: CASSPFFGGQDEKLFF
v_gene: TRBV18
j_gene: TRBJ1-4

CDR3aa: CASSFGLAGGQQYF
v_gene: TRBV7-3
j_gene: TRBJ2-3

CDR3aa: CASRLVSSLAEAFF
v_gene: TRBV5-1
j_gene: TRBJ1-1

CDR3aa: CASSLDIKGTEAFF
v_gene: TRBV5-5
j_gene: TRBJ1-1

CDR3aa: CSARASRFGDTQYF
v_gene: TRBV20-1
j_gene: TRBJ2-3

CDR3aa: CASSLDTSTENYGYTF
v_gene: TRBV4-1
j_gene: TRBJ1-2

CDR3aa: CASSHRRSHGYTF
v_gene: TRBV12-3/TRBV12-4
j_gene: TRBJ1-2

CDR3aa: CASSLVEGITEAFF
v_gene: TRBV7-9
j_gene: TRBJ1-1

CDR3aa: CASSDSSGGVNEQFF
v_gene: TRBV10-1
j_gene: TRBJ2-1

CDR3aa: CASSFEGEQYF
v_gene: TRBV11-2
j_gene: TRBJ2-7

CDR3aa: CASSLAPHSPLHF
v_gene: TRBV7-8
j_gene: TRBJ1-6

CDR3aa: CSARHPLLGRWLAFF
v_gene: TRBV20-1
j_gene: TRBJ1-1

CDR3aa: CASSLGGTATGELFF
v_gene: TRBV5-4
j_gene: TRBJ2-2

CDR3aa: CASSRLAGGSSYEQYF
v_gene: TRBV6-5
j_gene: TRBJ2-7

CDR3aa: CASSYRAGISYEQYF
v_gene: TRBV6-6
j_gene: TRBJ2-7

CDR3aa: CASSDTQGAREQYF
v_gene: TRBV5-1
j_gene: TRBJ2-7

CDR3aa: CATSRDRVEGGYGYTF
v_gene: TRBV15
j_gene: TRBJ1-2

CDR3aa: CASSPPGRADEQFF
v_gene: TRBV18
j_gene: TRBJ2-1

CDR3aa: CASSLRLGQNIQYF
v_gene: TRBV7-2
j_gene: TRBJ2-4

CDR3aa: CAWTKQGHKETQYF
v_gene: TRBV30
j_gene: TRBJ2-5

CDR3aa: CASSYLTTGGYTF
v_gene: TRBV6-5
j_gene: TRBJ1-2

CDR3aa: CASSLGDLGQPQHF
v_gene: TRBV7-9
j_gene: TRBJ1-5

CDR3aa: CASSPDVHSYNEQFF
v_gene: TRBV4-2
j_gene: TRBJ2-1

CDR3aa: CASSLPWDSEAFF
v_gene: TRBV7-2
j_gene: TRBJ1-1

CDR3aa: CASSLRSGPDTQYF
v_gene: TRBV11-3
j_gene: TRBJ2-3

CDR3aa: CSARNREGNTIYF
v_gene: TRBV20-1
j_gene: TRBJ1-3

CDR3aa: CASSSHPPGSGNTIYF
v_gene: TRBV6-5
j_gene: TRBJ1-3

CDR3aa: CATQQGRNTGELFF
v_gene: TRBV10-3
j_gene: TRBJ2-2

CDR3aa: CASSQPGTAGTQYF
v_gene: TRBV7-8
j_gene: TRBJ2-3

CDR3aa: CSWKALNTGELFF
v_gene: TRBV20-1
j_gene: TRBJ2-2

CDR3aa: CASSPPTRIQETQYF
v_gene: TRBV5-6
j_gene: TRBJ2-5

CDR3aa: CASSLRARQSAFF
v_gene: TRBV12-3/TRBV12-4
j_gene: TRBJ1-1

CDR3aa: CASSRDRRRMITQYF
v_gene: TRBV7-9
j_gene: TRBJ2-3